This T cell receptor beta chain came from a study of immune heterogeneity within non-small cell lung tumors. Study-wide background: Tumors were classified as 4 squamous cell carcinomas, 10 non-squamous carcinomas and 1 not otherwise specified. General study results and limits: Multiple tumor sites within a patient showed recurrence of identical dominant CDR3 beta clonotypes; site-unique high-frequency clones were present as well.

Bulk tumor gDNA, roughly 600 ng per sample, served as the TCR template. During surgery, several far-apart biopsies were obtained from every primary tumor. Before undergoing curative surgery, patients had newly diagnosed non-small cell lung cancer that was untreated. Every donor was a newly diagnosed non-small cell lung cancer patient having surgery with curative intent. The CDR3 extends over 15 amino acids. The germline V and J ends were trimmed by 4 bases and 1 base, with 15 bases remaining between them. Germline V CDR1 and CDR2: SGDLS, YYNGEE. A few counts support this clonotype. Its antigen is not known. Amplification of the TCR beta CDR3 was achieved through multiplex PCR with 32 V and 13 J primers. MiXCR, applied by TCRdb to the multiplex PCR reads, yields one record per CDR3 protein. The profile shows around 3,600 distinct CDR3 sequences, approximately 35% of them singletons.

This receptor was obtained from a man in his sixties or seventies with non-small cell lung cancer. Sequencing input: lung tumor tissue. J is TRBJ2-7 and V is TRBV9; D possibly corresponds to TRBD2 (6 bases). CDR3 sequence reads: CASSLFGGGSYEQYF. CDR3 bases: TGTGCCAGCAGCCTCTTCGGGGGAGGTTCCTACGAGCAGTACTTC.